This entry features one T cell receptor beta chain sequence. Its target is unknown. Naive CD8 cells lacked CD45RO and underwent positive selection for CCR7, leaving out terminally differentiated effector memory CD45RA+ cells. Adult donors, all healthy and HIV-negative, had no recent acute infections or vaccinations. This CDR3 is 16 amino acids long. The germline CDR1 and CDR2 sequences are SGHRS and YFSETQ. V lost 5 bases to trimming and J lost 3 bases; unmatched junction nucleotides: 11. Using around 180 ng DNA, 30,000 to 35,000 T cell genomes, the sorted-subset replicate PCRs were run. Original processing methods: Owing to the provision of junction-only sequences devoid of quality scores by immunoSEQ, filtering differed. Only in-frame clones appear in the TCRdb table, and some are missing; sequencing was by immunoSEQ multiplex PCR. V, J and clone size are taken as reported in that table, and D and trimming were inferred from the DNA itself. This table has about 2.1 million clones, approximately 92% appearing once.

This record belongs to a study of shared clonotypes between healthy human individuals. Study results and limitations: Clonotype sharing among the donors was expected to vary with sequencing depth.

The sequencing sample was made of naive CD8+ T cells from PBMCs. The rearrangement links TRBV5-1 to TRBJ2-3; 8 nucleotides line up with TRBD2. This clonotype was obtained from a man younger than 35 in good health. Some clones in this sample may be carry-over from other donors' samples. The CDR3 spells CASRLKGLAATDTQYF. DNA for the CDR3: TGCGCCAGCAGACTGAAAGGACTAGCAGCTACAGATACGCAGTATTTT.